The 30 T cell receptor beta chains below were found in one sample sequenced in a study of T cells in women clearing cervical HPV infection. TCRdb keeps only in-frame clones here, not all; method: immunoSEQ multiplex PCR. In total, the table holds roughly 47,000 clones. The sequencing input was blood buffy coat. Receptor source: a woman aged 18 to 75 with a cervical HPV16 infection that either progressed to CIN3+ or cleared (not recorded which).

Remarks on this clone: The missing CDR3 end, 3 residues past where the read stops, is filled in from the germline J gene. The chain recombines TRBV7-3 with TRBJ2-3; D is uncertain. The germline V gene has CDR1 SGHTA and CDR2 FQGTGA. The V end lost 1 base, the J end lost 6 bases, and 8 bases lay between the germline ends. The length of the CDR3 is 13 residues. The CDR3 here is CASSLMGPDTQYF. The DNA read from the CDR3 is TGTGCCAGCAGCTTAATGGGCCCCGATACG.

Concerning this clone: Coverage ceases 3 residues before the CDR3 finishes, and the germline J gene fills in the end. V usage is TRBV5-1 and J usage is TRBJ1-4; TRBD1 aligns across 7 bases. The CDR3 extends over 14 amino acids. Germline CDR1 reads SGHRS; CDR2 reads YFSETQ. V trimming: 6 bases; J trimming: 7 bases; junction bases outside the gene matches: 9. CDR3 region: CASKGPGGVEKLFF. The part of the CDR3 DNA that was read is TGCGCCAGCAAGGGGCCAGGGGGTGTTGAAAAA.

Concerning this clone itself: The sequence runs out 3 residues before the end of the CDR3; the remainder is reconstructed from the germline J gene. This chain uses TRBV4-2 with TRBJ2-5; D not certain. Germline V gene data show CDR1 as LGHNA and CDR2 as YNFKEQ. CDR3 length: 15 residues. The V gene lost 3 bases and the J gene lost 0 bases, with 11 bases spanning the gap. This CDR3 is CASSQQDLYQETQYF. Partial CDR3 DNA: TGTGCCAGCAGCCAGCAAGACTTGTACCAAGAGACC.

Of note for this clone: The CDR3 is cut off 3 residues early in the read; its end comes from the germline J gene. This chain uses TRBV18 with TRBJ2-7, with D possibly being TRBD1 (6 bases). The V and J ends lost 3 bases and 4 bases respectively, with 16 bases between them. The CDR3 is made up of 15 amino acids. CDR1 is KGHSH and CDR2 is LQKENI in the germline V gene. Incomplete CDR3 DNA: TGTGCCAGCTCACCGGTCCAGGGGAGTTTATACGAG. This gives the protein CASSPVQGSLYE. In full, the CDR3 reads CASSPVQGSLYEQYF.

In the case of this clone: The CDR3 extends 3 residues past the end of the read, so its final part is completed from the germline J gene. This chain links TRBV12-5 with TRBJ2-7; TRBD1 agrees at 10 bases. Germline V gene sequence: CDR1 LGHNT, CDR2 FRNRAP. The CDR3 consists of 13 residues. V lost 7 bases to trimming and J lost 6 bases; unmatched junction nucleotides: 6. CDR3 bases read: TGTGCTAGTGAGGGACAGGGGTTAAGCGAG. Translated: CASEGQGLSE. The CDR3, in full, reads CASEGQGLSEQYF.

A remark on this clone: The read terminates 3 residues before the CDR3 end, so the remaining end is supplied by the germline J gene. The chain combines TRBV2 with TRBJ1-2, with 8 bases aligning to TRBD1. This CDR3 comprises 12 residues. Germline CDR1 SNHLY, CDR2 FYNNEI. CDR3 DNA, as far as it was read: TGTGCCAGAGGTAGACAGGGGAGGAGC. Its protein product is CARGRQGRS. The full CDR3 protein is CARGRQGRSYTF.

As regards this clone: The CDR3 end falls 3 residues outside the read, so it is completed with the germline J gene. The chain has TRBV20-1 and TRBJ2-3; 11 nucleotides agree with TRBD2. The V gene end was trimmed by 5 bases and the J gene end by 2 bases; junction bases not matched to a gene: 6. CDR3 length: 15 amino acids. CDR1 and CDR2 from the germline V gene are DFQATT and SNEGSKA (reference sequence). The CDR3 sequence is CSAPGLAEHTDTQYF. The CDR3 bases that were read are TGCAGTGCTCCGGGACTAGCGGAGCACACAGATACG.

Turning to this clone: The read stops 3 residues short of the end of the CDR3; the missing end is completed from the germline J gene. The chain links TRBV30 to TRBJ1-2; 7 bases map to TRBD1. Germline V gene lookup returns CDR1 GTSNPN and CDR2 SVGIG (reference sequence). Trimming took 4 bases from V and 2 from J; bases not matched to a gene: 10. This CDR3 region has 15 residues. The part of the CDR3 DNA that was read is TGTGCCTGGACCAAGGGAGACAGGGCGAACTATGGC. Its translation is CAWTKGDRANYG. The full CDR3 is CAWTKGDRANYGYTF. The full variable domain, with the rest looked up from reference TRBV30 and TRBJ1-2, is SQTIHQWPATLVQPVGSPLSLECTVEGTSNPNLYWYRQAAGRGLQLLFYSVGIGQISSEVPQNLSASRPQDRQFILSSKKLLLSDSGFYLCAWTKGDRANYGYTFGSGTRLTVV.

Worth noting for this clone: Read coverage stops 3 residues before the CDR3 terminus; the germline J gene supplies the remainder. This rearrangement joins TRBV4-2 to TRBJ2-2; perhaps TRBD2 as D (6 bases). The length of the CDR3 is 17 residues. V lost 4 bases and J 1 base, leaving 16 bases between the germline ends. Germline V gene sequence: CDR1 LGHNA, CDR2 YNFKEQ. CDR3 DNA, as far as it was read: TGTGCCAGCAGCCCCTCGGCTAGCGCGGTGAACACCGGGGAG. Its protein is CASSPSASAVNTGE. The full CDR3 protein reads CASSPSASAVNTGELFF.

As regards this clone: From the germline J gene comes the end of the CDR3, since the read stops 3 residues before it. J is TRBJ2-2 and V is TRBV7-2; D remains ambiguous. Germline V gene sequence: CDR1 SGHTA, CDR2 FQGNSA. The CDR3 runs to 15 residues. The DNA read from the CDR3 is TGTGCCAGCAGCTTTGTGGCAGCAACTAATGAAAAG. This gives the protein CASSFVAATNEK. The whole CDR3 is CASSFVAATNEKLFF.

With regard to this clone: The read ends 3 residues shy of where the CDR3 ends; the end is completed using the germline J gene. The chain is built from TRBV19 and TRBJ1-5; 7 bases map to TRBD1. The CDR3 is 13 residues long. Trimming at V came to 7 bases and at J to 9 bases, leaving 9 bases not matched to a gene. Germline V gene data show CDR1 as LNHDA and CDR2 as SQIVND (reference sequence). The CDR3 here is CASTPGGIGPQHF. The part of the CDR3 DNA that was read is TGTGCCAGTACACCAGGGGGTATCGGGCCC.

About this clone itself: The read comes to an end 3 residues before the CDR3 does, leaving the germline J gene to fill in the end. The chain uses TRBV19 and TRBJ2-3; TRBD1 is a possible D gene (6 bases). In germline, CDR1 is LNHDA, CDR2 SQIVND (reference sequence). This CDR3 spans 12 amino acids. The part of the CDR3 DNA that was read is TGTGCCAGCGGACAGCCTAATCAGCCG. It yields the protein CASGQPNQP. The entire CDR3 protein reads CASGQPNQPQYF.

On this clone: The sequence runs out 3 residues before the end of the CDR3; the remainder is reconstructed from the germline J gene. The V and J genes are TRBV20-1 and TRBJ2-1; D call uncertain. This CDR3 is built from 12 residues. Germline V CDR1 and CDR2: DFQATT, SNEGSKA (reference sequence). V shed 3 bases and J shed 7 bases, with 10 bases lying between them. The part of the CDR3 DNA that was read is TGCAGTGCTAGCGGGTTTCAGAATGAG. It translates to CSASGFQNE. The full CDR3 is CSASGFQNEQFF.

For this clone: The read is 3 residues too short to cover the CDR3 end, so that end is filled in from the germline J gene. The chain employs TRBV7-9 and TRBJ1-1; possible D gene TRBD1, 6 bases. The CDR3 is 13 amino acids. Looked up from germline, CDR1 is SEHNR and CDR2 is FQNEAQ (reference sequence). The V and J ends lost 5 bases and 7 bases respectively, with 14 bases between them. The covered CDR3 bases are TGTGCCAGCAGCACTCGACAGGCCTTTGAA. The encoded protein is CASSTRQAFE. The entire CDR3 sequence reads CASSTRQAFEAFF.

The sequenced CDR3 bases are TGTGCCAGCAGCGAGACAGGGGGCAGGTCACCG. Translation gives CASSETGGRSP. In full, the CDR3 is CASSETGGRSPLFF. The chain has TRBV7-9 and TRBJ2-2; 10 bases are shared with TRBD1. The CDR3 end lies 3 residues beyond the end of the read and is filled in from the germline J gene. Germline V gives CDR1 SEHNR, CDR2 FQNEAQ (reference sequence). The CDR3 has 14 amino acids.

Worth noting for this clone: A read error may produce the germline difference seen at one junction end. The read comes to an end 3 residues before the CDR3 does, leaving the germline J gene to fill in the end. V gene TRBV7-9 combines with J gene TRBJ1-2, with 7 nucleotides matching TRBD1. The CDR3 loop spans 14 amino acids. Germline V CDR1 and CDR2: SEHNR, FQNEAQ (reference sequence). The DNA read from the CDR3 is TGTGCCGGCAGGCCCGACAGGGATCGCGATGGC. Amino acid sequence: CAGRPDRDRDG. The complete CDR3 reads CAGRPDRDRDGYTF.

Notes on this clone: Coverage ceases 3 residues before the CDR3 finishes, and the germline J gene fills in the end. The chain carries TRBV7-6 and TRBJ2-3, with D perhaps matching TRBD1 (6 bases). Looked up from germline, CDR1 is SGHVS and CDR2 is FNYEAQ. This CDR3 contains 14 residues. V shed 5 bases and J shed 4 bases, with 13 bases lying between them. The CDR3 loop reads CASSQVQGPDTQYF. The CDR3 bases that were read are TGTGCCAGCAGCCAAGTACAGGGCCCAGATACG.

A remark on this clone: Read sequence stops 3 residues before the CDR3 end, and the germline J gene provides the missing end. V gene TRBV5-1 combines with J gene TRBJ2-1, with D tentatively TRBD1 or TRBD2 (5 bases each). V was trimmed by 7 bases and J by 0 bases, leaving 14 bases between them. The CDR3 runs to 15 residues. CDR1 and CDR2 (germline): SGHRS, YFSETQ. CDR3 bases read: TGCGCCAGCTCTGTAGAGGGGAGCTCCTACAATGAG. Residues: CASSVEGSSYNE. The entire CDR3 reads CASSVEGSSYNEQFF.

CDR3 bases read: TGTGCCTGGAGTAGGGACAGGGGGGGAGGCTCACCA. It specifies CAWSRDRGGGSP. The full CDR3 protein reads CAWSRDRGGGSPLFF. The chain couples TRBV30 to TRBJ1-4; 11 bases map to TRBD1. The CDR3 end falls 3 residues outside the read, so it is completed with the germline J gene. CDR1 is GTSNPN and CDR2 is SVGIG in the germline V gene (reference sequence). The CDR3 covers 15 residues.

Incomplete CDR3 DNA: TGTGCCAGCAGCTTATCTAGAACCAATGAAAAG. Translation gives CASSLSRTNEK. The full-length CDR3 reads as CASSLSRTNEKLFF. The chain has TRBV7-6 and TRBJ2-2, with D unclear. The read falls 3 residues short of the CDR3 end, and the missing part is taken from the germline J gene. Per the germline V gene, CDR1 is SGHVS and CDR2 is FNYEAQ. The length of the CDR3 is 14 residues.

As concerns this clone: The CDR3 is cut off 3 residues early in the read; its end comes from the germline J gene. The V gene is TRBV20-1, the J gene TRBJ2-7, with D perhaps matching TRBD2 (6 bases). V lost 7 bases and J lost 3, with 16 bases in between. CDR3 length: 13 residues. CDR1 DFQATT and CDR2 SNEGSKA come from the germline V gene (reference sequence). The CDR3 is CSVTLISGYEQYF. The CDR3 bases that were read are TGCAGTGTTACCCTCATTAGCGGCTACGAG.

Concerning this clone: Coverage ceases 3 residues before the CDR3 finishes, and the germline J gene fills in the end. The chain recombines TRBV2 with TRBJ1-4, with a tentative D call TRBD1 (6 bases). There are 14 residues in the CDR3. Germline V lookup: CDR1 SNHLY, CDR2 FYNNEI. Trimming pared 6 bases from V and 8 bases from J, leaving 16 bases between. The CDR3 sequence is CASRGAGDGEKLFF. The CDR3 bases that were read are TGTGCCAGCAGGGGGGCAGGGGATGGGGAAAAA.

Note on this clone: The CDR3 extends 3 residues past the end of the read, so its final part is completed from the germline J gene. The chain carries TRBV18 and TRBJ2-3, with D uncertain. The V and J ends lost 4 bases and 4 bases respectively, with 18 bases between them. CDR3 length: 16 residues. Germline CDR1 reads KGHSH; CDR2 reads LQKENI. CDR3 loop: CASSLAPAGLADTQYF. The DNA read from the CDR3 is TGTGCCAGCTCACTAGCCCCCGCCGGGTTGGCAGATACG.

For this clone: Read coverage stops 3 residues before the CDR3 terminus; the germline J gene supplies the remainder. The chain couples TRBV30 to TRBJ1-1; maybe TRBD1 (6 bases). Trimming took off 4 bases at V and 5 bases at J, with 20 bases between the two ends. The V gene's germline CDR1 is GTSNPN and CDR2 SVGIG (reference sequence). This CDR3 spans 15 amino acids. The CDR3 spells CAWMGQRGGRTEAFF. The DNA read from the CDR3 is TGTGCCTGGATGGGCCAAAGGGGGGGCAGGACTGAA.

Points on this clone: One end of the junction fails to match germline, which may point to a read error. The read ends 3 residues shy of where the CDR3 ends; the end is completed using the germline J gene. The same CDR3 is also encoded by other DNA sequences in this sample. This sequence joins TRBV19 and TRBJ1-3; D is perhaps TRBD1 (5 bases). The germline CDR1 and CDR2 sequences are LNHDA and SQIVND (reference sequence). The CDR3 has 16 amino acids. CDR3 DNA (partial): TGTGCCAGTTACACCGCGGGGAGGGGCTCTGGAAACACA. Translating it yields CASYTAGRGSGNT. The complete CDR3 protein is CASYTAGRGSGNTIYF.

CDR3 in amino acids: CSANEEGAPLNEQFF. CDR3 DNA, as far as it was read: TGCAGTGCCAATGAGGAGGGGGCTCCCCTCAATGAG. The gene calls are TRBV20-1 and TRBJ2-1, with D maybe TRBD1 (7 bases). Sequencing ends 3 residues short of the CDR3 end; the germline J gene provides the rest. Germline lookup yields CDR1 DFQATT and CDR2 SNEGSKA (reference sequence). Trimming left V 6 bases short and J 6 bases short, with 21 bases between. The CDR3 runs 15 residues.

With respect to this clone: With the read ending 3 residues before the CDR3 end, the germline J gene is used to fill in that end. This chain links TRBV30 with TRBJ1-1; D is uncertain. The CDR3 contains 12 residues. Per the germline V gene, CDR1 is GTSNPN and CDR2 is SVGIG (reference sequence). V lost 4 bases to trimming and J lost 1 base, with 7 bases between them. The sequenced part of the CDR3 DNA is TGTGCCTGGACAGGAGGGAACACTGAA. Amino acids: CAWTGGNTE. The full CDR3 is CAWTGGNTEAFF.

Of note for this clone: The read gets to within 3 residues of the CDR3 end, and the germline J gene fills in the rest. V gene TRBV19 combines with J gene TRBJ2-3; TRBD1 agrees at 7 bases. The trim removed 6 bases at V and 2 bases at J, leaving 2 bases unmatched. Looked up from germline, CDR1 is LNHDA and CDR2 is SQIVND (reference sequence). The CDR3 contains 13 residues. CDR3 protein: CASRGTATDTQYF. The DNA read from the CDR3 is TGTGCCAGTAGGGGGACAGCCACAGATACG.

Worth noting for this clone: The CDR3 goes on 3 residues after the read ends, and that part is filled in from the germline J gene. This chain joins TRBV7-8 and TRBJ2-7; D might be TRBD1 (6 bases). Trimming left V 5 bases short and J 3 bases short, with 14 bases between. This CDR3 is 14 amino acids long. Germline assignment: CDR1 SGHVS and CDR2 FQNEAQ. Partial CDR3 DNA: TGTGCCAGCAGCGGCCAAGGACAGTTCTACGAG. It encodes CASSGQGQFYE. The full CDR3 sequence reads CASSGQGQFYEQYF.

Comment on this clone: The read ends 3 residues before the CDR3 terminus; that terminus is restored from the germline J gene. The chain joins TRBV11-2 to TRBJ2-1; TRBD2 might be the D (6 bases). The CDR3 has 14 amino acids. Germline CDR1 reads SGHAT; CDR2 reads FQNNGV. Trimming stripped 6 bases from V and 6 bases from J, with 15 bases between. CDR3 residues: CASSYSGLINEQFF. CDR3 bases read: TGTGCCAGCAGTTACTCGGGACTTATCAATGAG.